This T cell receptor (beta chain) was found in a study of blood T cell repertoires in COVID-19. Study at large: The samples span acute and convalescent COVID-19 from the United States, Italy and Spain.

Original handling: Reference gene primer amplification in the assay estimated nucleated cell counts. Profiling relied on immunoSEQ multiplex PCR, and the TCRdb table lists in-frame clones only, not all of them. D and trimming come from the DNA, and the V and J calls and clone size come from that table. Found here are about 200,000 clones, approximately 84% of them singletons; the top ten hold roughly 8%. This clone showed up just a few times. The CDR3 loop spans 13 amino acids. CDR1 is MDHEN and CDR2 is SYDVKM in the germline V gene. Trimming removed 6 bases from V and 3 bases from J, with 11 bases in between.

This clonotype was obtained from a woman between 45 and 65 years old with active or convalescent COVID-19. The chain joins TRBV28 to TRBJ1-2, with D perhaps TRBD1 (5 bases). Sequenced material: peripheral blood. The CDR3 protein is CASSFGGDYGYTF. CDR3 nucleotide sequence: TGTGCCAGCAGCTTCGGAGGGGACTATGGCTACACCTTC.